Presented here are 9 T cell receptor beta chains from one specimen sequenced in a study of blood T cell repertoires in COVID-19. Generated by immunoSEQ multiplex PCR, the TCRdb table keeps only in-frame clones and is missing some. The table lists about 100,000 clones, 60% to 80% of them singletons. The sample was peripheral blood. The receptors stem from a man between 60 and 75 years old with active or convalescent COVID-19.

V is TRBV19 and J is TRBJ1-1, with D uncertain. CDR1 is LNHDA, CDR2 SQIVND, per germline (reference sequence). The CDR3 has 14 residues. Trimming removed 1 base from V and 3 bases from J, with 9 bases in between. CDR3: CASSIGRSHTEAFF. In nucleotides, the CDR3 is TGTGCCAGTAGTATAGGGAGGAGCCACACTGAAGCTTTCTTT.

The J gene is TRBJ1-1, the V gene TRBV29-1, with TRBD1 as a possible D gene (5 bases). This CDR3 has 11 amino acids. The germline gives CDR1 SQVTM, CDR2 ANQGSEA. V was pared by 8 bases and J by 8 bases, with 15 bases between. Here the CDR3 reads CSYRGQGEAFF. Here the CDR3 DNA reads TGCAGCTACCGTGGCCAGGGAGAAGCTTTCTTT.

This clone was observed once. The chain combines TRBV3-1 (or the pseudogene TRBV3-2) with TRBJ1-3; 7 bases match TRBD1. V dropped 2 bases and J dropped 4; count of bases not matched to a gene: 5. The germline V gene has CDR1 LGHDT and CDR2 YNNKEL (reference sequence). The CDR3 has 15 amino acids. This CDR3 reads CASSQRGTAGNTIYF. As DNA, the CDR3 is TGTGCCAGCAGCCAACGAGGGACAGCAGGAAACACCATATATTTT.

The rearrangement joins TRBV11-2 to TRBJ2-3; 9 bases are a match to TRBD2. V shed 0 bases, J shed 5 bases, and the junction held 9 bases outside the gene matches. CDR3 length: 17 amino acids. Germline loops: CDR1 SGHAT, CDR2 FQNNGV. The CDR3 is CASSLDSWAGGGDTQYF. In DNA form, the CDR3 reads TGTGCCAGCAGCTTAGACTCTTGGGCGGGAGGGGGAGATACGCAGTATTTT.

The chain has TRBV9 and TRBJ2-2, with a tentative D call TRBD2 (5 bases). With 2 bases removed from V and 6 bases from J, the gap between germline ends came to 11 bases. CDR1 and CDR2 (germline): SGDLS, YYNGEE. The CDR3 is made up of 14 amino acids. CDR3 residues: CASSVLLGSGELFF. CDR3 DNA sequence: TGTGCCAGCAGCGTCTTACTAGGATCCGGGGAGCTGTTTTTT.

The chain is built from TRBV7-9 and TRBJ1-3; TRBD1 matches at 9 bases. Germline lookup yields CDR1 SEHNR and CDR2 FQNEAQ (reference sequence). This CDR3 is built from 15 residues. Trimming at V came to 5 bases and at J to 5 bases, leaving 7 bases not matched to a gene. CDR3 sequence (DNA): TGTGCCAGCAGCCCGGGACAGGGCTTCCGAAACACCATATATTTT. It encodes CASSPGQGFRNTIYF. Together with reference TRBV7-9 and TRBJ1-3, the CDR3 gives the full variable domain: DTGVSQNPRHKITKRGQNVTFRCDPISEHNRLYWYRQTLGQGPEFLTYFQNEAQLEKSRLLSDRFSAERPKGSFSTLEIQRTEQGDSAMYLCASSPGQGFRNTIYFGEGSWLTVV.

The chain combines TRBV7-9 with TRBJ2-3; tentatively, D is TRBD2 (6 bases). CDR3 length equals 16 residues. Per the germline V gene, CDR1 is SEHNR and CDR2 is FQNEAQ (reference sequence). The V end was cut by 5 bases, the J end by 1 base, with 16 bases between. The CDR3 here is CASSPTPGAGTDTQYF. CDR3 coding DNA: TGTGCCAGCAGCCCCACACCGGGAGCTGGCACAGATACGCAGTATTTT.

The count of this clone is one. The rearrangement uses TRBV11-3 and TRBJ2-3, with 8 bases identical to TRBD1. The CDR3 has 14 residues. CDR1 and CDR2 from the germline V gene are SGHNT and YENEEA. V lost 5 bases to trimming and J lost 2 bases; unmatched junction nucleotides: 3. CDR3 in amino acids: CASSRTGTTDTQYF. The CDR3 coding sequence is TGTGCCAGCAGCCGGACAGGGACCACAGATACGCAGTATTTT. Looking up the rest from reference TRBV11-3 and TRBJ2-3 gives the full variable domain: EAGVVQSPRYKIIEKKQPVAFWCNPISGHNTLYWYLQNLGQGPELLIRYENEEAVDDSQLPKDRFSAERLKGVDSTLKIQPAELGDSAVYLCASSRTGTTDTQYFGPGTRLTVL.

The chain couples TRBV5-1 to TRBJ2-3; D is perhaps TRBD2 (6 bases). CDR3 length: 14 residues. Germline V gene lookup returns CDR1 SGHRS and CDR2 YFSETQ. Trimming cost V 5 bases and J 6 bases, with 16 bases left between them. As DNA, the CDR3 is TGCGCCAGCAGTGTAGCGGTCCCGGGGGATACGCAGTATTTT. Protein: CASSVAVPGDTQYF.